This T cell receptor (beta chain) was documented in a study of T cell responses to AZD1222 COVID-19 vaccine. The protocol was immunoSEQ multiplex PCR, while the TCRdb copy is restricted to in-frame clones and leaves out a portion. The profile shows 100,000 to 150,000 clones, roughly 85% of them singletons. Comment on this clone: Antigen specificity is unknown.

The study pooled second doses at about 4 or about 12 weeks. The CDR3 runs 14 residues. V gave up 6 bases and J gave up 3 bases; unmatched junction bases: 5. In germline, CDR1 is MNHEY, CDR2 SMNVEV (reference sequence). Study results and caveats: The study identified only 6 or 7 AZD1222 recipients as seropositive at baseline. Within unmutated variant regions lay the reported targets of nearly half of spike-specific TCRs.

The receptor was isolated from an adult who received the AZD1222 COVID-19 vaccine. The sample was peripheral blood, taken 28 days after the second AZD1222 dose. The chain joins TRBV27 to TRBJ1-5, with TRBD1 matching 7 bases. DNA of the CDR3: TGTGCCAGCAGACCGGGGACAGTCAATCAGCCCCAGCATTTT. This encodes CASRPGTVNQPQHF.